The 23 T cell receptor beta chains presented below share a single source sample, sequenced in a study of blood T cells in healthy people across ages. Together with a sample-barcoded 5' primer, a J-beta primer mix was included in a second PCR lasting roughly 6 to 12 cycles. MiXCR, applied by TCRdb to the 5' RACE reads, yields one record per CDR3 protein. Here the sample spans 1.8 million or so distinct CDR3 sequences, 30% to 40% being singletons. Material: blood. These receptors all stem from a human donor in good health.

Notes on this clonotype: A single base separates this from a much larger clone, so it may be a read error. This rearrangement joins TRBV6-6 to TRBJ2-4, with D uncertain. The better agreement between TRBJ2-7 and the DNA end casts doubt on the J call. Germline CDR1 and CDR2: MNHNY and SVGAGI (reference sequence). The CDR3 is 11 amino acids. Here the CDR3 DNA reads TGTGCCAGCAGAGGGATCTACGAGCAGTACTTC. It is translated as CASRGIYEQYF.

The chain couples TRBV10-3 to TRBJ1-2; D is perhaps TRBD1 (5 bases). The V gene lost 2 bases and the J gene lost 4 bases, with 17 bases spanning the gap. The CDR3 contains 16 residues. Germline lookup yields CDR1 ENHRY and CDR2 SYGVKD. The CDR3 is CAISEGGMSSRYGYTF. In DNA form, the CDR3 reads TGTGCCATCAGTGAGGGGGGTATGAGTTCTCGCTATGGCTACACCTTC.

V is TRBV20-1 and J is TRBJ2-5; D call uncertain. V was clipped by 3 bases and J by 2 bases, with 13 bases between them. This CDR3 has 14 residues. Germline CDR1 DFQATT, CDR2 SNEGSKA (reference sequence). CDR3 region: CSARWALGQETQYF. The DNA for the CDR3 is TGCAGTGCTAGGTGGGCGCTCGGACAAGAGACCCAGTACTTC.

This clonotype appeared a few times. This chain connects TRBV6-5 to TRBJ1-6; possible D gene TRBD1, 6 bases. Trimming cost V 4 bases and J 11 bases, with 9 bases left between them. The germline gives CDR1 MNHEY, CDR2 SVGAGI. The CDR3 consists of 12 residues. The CDR3 here is CASSLPGAPLHF. The DNA of the CDR3 is TGTGCCAGCAGTTTGCCAGGGGCACCCCTCCACTTT.

In this sample, this clonotype turned up many times. The J gene is TRBJ2-1, the V gene TRBV15, with no clear D. The length of the CDR3 is 12 residues. Trimming took 1 base from V and 5 from J, leaving 3 bases between them. Looked up from germline, CDR1 is LNHNV and CDR2 is YYDKDF (reference sequence). DNA of the CDR3: TGTGCCACCAGCAGAGTGAACAATGAGCAGTTCTTC. As protein: CATSRVNNEQFF.

This clonotype was found a few times. This chain uses TRBV7-2 with TRBJ2-3; D perhaps matches TRBD1 (6 bases). This CDR3 spans 15 amino acids. Trimming pared 2 bases from V and 2 bases from J, leaving 11 bases between. Germline CDR1 SGHTA, CDR2 FQGNSA. The CDR3 region is CASSLNRDNTDTQYF. CDR3 DNA: TGTGCCAGCAGCTTAAACAGGGATAACACAGATACGCAGTATTTT.

The chain has TRBV27 and TRBJ2-4, with 13 bases that match TRBD2. Germline-derived CDR1 and CDR2 are MNHEY and SMNVEV (reference sequence). This CDR3 spans 18 amino acids. Losses at the gene ends were 6 bases for V and 0 bases for J; bases not matched to a gene: 8. Here the CDR3 reads CASRPTSGGVLAKNIQYF. The CDR3 bases are TGTGCCAGCAGGCCAACTAGCGGGGGGGTTCTAGCCAAAAACATTCAGTACTTC.

This chain links TRBV18 with TRBJ2-5, with 8 nucleotides matching TRBD1. The trim removed 5 bases at V and 4 bases at J, leaving 9 bases unmatched. The CDR3 sequence is 15 residues long. The germline V gene encodes CDR1 KGHSH and CDR2 LQKENI. CDR3 DNA: TGTGCCAGCTCAACAAGAACAGGGGGAACAGAGACCCAGTACTTC. It yields the protein CASSTRTGGTETQYF.

This clonotype was found a few times. J is TRBJ1-2 and V is TRBV7-2; D is unclear. V was trimmed by 5 bases and J by 1 base, leaving 11 bases between them. Looked up from germline, CDR1 is SGHTA and CDR2 is FQGNSA. This CDR3 has 14 amino acids. As DNA, the CDR3 is TGTGCCAGCAGCCCGGACCTGGATAACTATGGCTACACCTTC. This codes for CASSPDLDNYGYTF.

This clonotype has only a few counts. V usage is TRBV7-2 and J usage is TRBJ2-5, with TRBD1 as a possible D gene (7 bases). The end of the DNA fits TRBJ2-7 better, so the J call may be wrong. The V gene's germline CDR1 is SGHTA and CDR2 FQGNSA. The CDR3 has 14 residues. The CDR3 coding sequence is TGTGCCAGCAGCCCTAGCCTTCAGGGGGGCGAGCAGTACTTC. Amino acid sequence: CASSPSLQGGEQYF.

The CDR3 DNA reads TGTGCCAGCAGCTTCGCCCAAGATGGAAGCACAGATACGCAGTATTTT. It translates to CASSFAQDGSTDTQYF. The chain links TRBV11-3 to TRBJ2-3; D is unresolved. Germline-derived CDR1 and CDR2 are SGHNT and YENEEA. Trimming pared 3 bases from V and 0 bases from J, leaving 13 bases between. This CDR3 spans 16 amino acids.

The genes are TRBV18 and TRBJ2-5; 7 bases are shared with TRBD1. Germline V gene lookup returns CDR1 KGHSH and CDR2 LQKENI. The CDR3 consists of 14 residues. Germline trimming cut 1 base from V and 5 bases from J; bases unmatched to any gene: 4. This CDR3 is CASSPRSQGETQYF. The CDR3 DNA sequence: TGTGCCAGCTCACCACGATCACAGGGGGAGACCCAGTACTTC.

This clonotype has just a few counts. The CDR3 spells CASSEPPDTQYF. CDR3 sequence (DNA): TGTGCCAGCAGTGAGCCGCCAGATACGCAGTATTTT. J is TRBJ2-3 and V is TRBV2, with no clear D. CDR3 size: 12 residues. Germline V CDR1 and CDR2: SNHLY, FYNNEI. The germline V and J ends were trimmed by 3 bases and 4 bases, with 5 bases remaining between them.

The rearrangement links TRBV7-2 to TRBJ1-4, with 9 bases aligning to TRBD1. CDR1 and CDR2 from the germline V gene are SGHTA and FQGNSA. The CDR3 is 16 residues long. V dropped 4 bases and J dropped 2; count of bases not matched to a gene: 5. The CDR3 nucleotides are TGTGCCAGCAGCTCCCGAGGGACAGGGACTAATGAAAAACTGTTTTTT. Translation: CASSSRGTGTNEKLFF.

This clonotype was recorded a few times. The CDR3 bases are TGTGCCAGCAGTTTATATCAGGACGGGGAACTGTTTTTT. This codes for CASSLYQDGELFF. V and J are TRBV12-3 or TRBV12-4 and TRBJ1-4, with D unclear. V lost 2 bases to trimming and J lost 12 bases, with 13 bases between them. The CDR3 is made up of 13 amino acids.

This clonotype was picked up one time. The rearrangement uses TRBV6-6 and TRBJ1-5; no reliable D call. The CDR3 is made up of 14 amino acids. Germline V gene data show CDR1 as MNHNY and CDR2 as SVGAGI (reference sequence). The V gene lost 0 bases and the J gene lost 5 bases, with 8 bases spanning the gap. The CDR3: CASSYSKGYQPQHF. CDR3 nucleotides: TGTGCCAGCAGTTACTCGAAGGGATATCAGCCCCAGCATTTT.

This clonotype appeared a few times. The rearrangement links TRBV7-3 to TRBJ2-5, with D uncertain. The CDR3 is made up of 13 amino acids. V was trimmed by 1 base and J by 3 bases, leaving 6 bases between them. Germline V gene data show CDR1 as SGHTA and CDR2 as FQGTGA. The CDR3 coding sequence is TGTGCCAGCAGCTTAATCACTGAAGAGACCCAGTACTTC. It yields the protein CASSLITEETQYF.

This clonotype turned up a few times. The chain links TRBV12-3 or TRBV12-4 to TRBJ2-7; 8 bases line up with TRBD1. This CDR3 contains 15 residues. With V trimmed by 4 bases and J by 3 bases, 8 bases remained unmatched. The CDR3 region is CASSSHGTGLYEQYF. CDR3 in DNA: TGTGCCAGCAGTTCGCACGGGACAGGTCTCTACGAGCAGTACTTC.

The rearrangement joins TRBV24-1 to TRBJ2-1; 8 bases agree with TRBD1. The germline V gene has CDR1 KGHDR and CDR2 SFDVKD. Trimming took 3 bases from V and 12 from J; bases not matched to a gene: 12. There are 15 residues in the CDR3. CDR3 sequence: CATSDPDGQGDRQFF. The CDR3 DNA reads as TGTGCCACCAGTGATCCGGATGGACAGGGCGATCGGCAGTTCTTC.

The chain has TRBV7-2 and TRBJ2-1; 10 bases fit TRBD2. Per germline, CDR1 SGHTA and CDR2 FQGNSA. The CDR3 is 18 amino acids. V trimming: 0 bases; J trimming: 2 bases; junction bases outside the gene matches: 7. The CDR3 spells CASSLATSSGGTYNEQFF. CDR3 DNA: TGTGCCAGCAGCTTAGCCACCTCTAGCGGGGGTACCTACAATGAGCAGTTCTTC.

The chain couples TRBV19 to TRBJ2-1, with D possibly matching TRBD1 (5 bases). The length of the CDR3 is 14 residues. Trimming stripped 1 base from V and 7 bases from J, with 11 bases between. The V gene's germline CDR1 is LNHDA and CDR2 SQIVND (reference sequence). The CDR3 protein is CASSIGQFGNEQFF. CDR3 coding DNA: TGTGCCAGTAGTATAGGACAGTTCGGAAATGAGCAGTTCTTC.

This clonotype was seen a few times. The rearrangement links TRBV29-1 to TRBJ2-3; 7 bases are a match to TRBD1. The J segment lost 1 base and the V segment lost 6 bases, leaving 4 bases of the junction unmatched. Germline assignment: CDR1 SQVTM and CDR2 ANQGSEA. CDR3 length: 13 amino acids. In nucleotides, the CDR3 is TGCAGCGTAAGACAGGGTCGCACAGATACGCAGTATTTT. Its translation is CSVRQGRTDTQYF.

The chain joins TRBV7-9 to TRBJ1-2, with TRBD1 as a possible D gene (5 bases). CDR1 and CDR2 from the germline V gene are SEHNR and FQNEAQ (reference sequence). CDR3 length: 12 residues. The V end lost 5 bases, the J end lost 9 bases, and 13 bases lay between the germline ends. CDR3 coding DNA: TGTGCCAGCAGCCCTCCAGGGTGGAGCTACACCTTC. It translates to CASSPPGWSYTF.